The entry below describes one T cell receptor (beta chain). The sample is drawn from a study of Tregs in tolerant kidney transplant recipients. Study information: The nonmyeloablative bone marrow transplants came from related graft donors, with transient mixed chimerism.

Germline V lookup: CDR1 MNHNS, CDR2 SASEGT. Trimming pared 9 bases from V and 7 bases from J, leaving 13 bases between. The CDR3 loop spans 11 amino acids. The repertoire was sequenced with immunoSEQ multiplex PCR; TCRdb's copy has only in-frame clones and lacks some. The data show under 80,000 clones, 70% to 90% seen once. The V and J genes are TRBV6-1 and TRBJ2-7; no definite D call. Specimen: Tregs from blood, collected before the transplant. The sequence was obtained from a human donor who received a combined kidney and bone marrow transplant. CDR3 DNA sequence: TGTGCCAGTGGACCTCGGCCGGAGCAGTACTTC. This encodes CASGPRPEQYF.